This T cell receptor (beta chain) was observed in a study of neurological immune-mediated disorders. Every sequencing run gave over 190 million TCR-beta sequences, taken from 15-18 subjects. TCRdb reprocessed the 5' RACE reads via MiXCR and lists one record per CDR3 protein. The table lists some 60,000 distinct CDR3 sequences, approximately 11% of them singletons, with 6.6% in the top ten. This clonotype was counted ten times or more. Noted time point: longitudinal time-point 1 (baseline). Per germline, CDR1 SGHRS and CDR2 YFSETQ. Trimming cost V 4 bases and J 1 base, with 13 bases left between them. This CDR3 comprises 15 residues.

Input material: PBMCs. This sequence joins TRBV5-1 and TRBJ2-3; D is perhaps TRBD2 (5 bases). This receptor was taken from a male donor with HTLV-1-associated myelopathy (HAM/TSP). CDR3 nucleotides: TGCGCCAGCAGCCCGACCGGGATCGGCACAGATACGCAGTATTTT. Translation gives CASSPTGIGTDTQYF.